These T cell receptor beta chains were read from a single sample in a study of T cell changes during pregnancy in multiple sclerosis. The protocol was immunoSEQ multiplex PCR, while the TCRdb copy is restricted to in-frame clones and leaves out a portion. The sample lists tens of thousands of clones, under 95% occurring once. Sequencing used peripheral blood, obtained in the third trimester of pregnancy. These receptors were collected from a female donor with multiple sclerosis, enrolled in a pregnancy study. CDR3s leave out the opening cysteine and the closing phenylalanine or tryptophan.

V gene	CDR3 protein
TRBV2	ASYQGSGNTEAF
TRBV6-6	ASSLRGQWGSPLH
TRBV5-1	ASSLGTGTGDQQF
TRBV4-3	ASSHGGTPNYGYT
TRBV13	AIQDPGQEKRGYGYT
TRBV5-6	ASSTPRGSGNTIY
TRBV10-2	ASRGPGTGWNNEQF
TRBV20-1	SAGRLDEQF
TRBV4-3	ASSKGLAGGRNTSTDTQY
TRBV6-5	ASSSSPGPYEQY
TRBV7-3	ASSSGQGLALH
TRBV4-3	ASSQPRAAEQGEKLF
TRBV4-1	ASSQPTGGADNSPLH
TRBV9	ASSVTGRPNYGYT
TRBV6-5	ASSSDDRVIGKLF
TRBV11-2	ASRDNSDTEAF
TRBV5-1	ASRSSGEKLF
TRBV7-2	ASSLAGTVYNEQF
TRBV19	ASSSRWGNTNEKLF
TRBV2	ASSKSGGADYNEQF
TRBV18	ASSQGQVDYNEQF
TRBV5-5	ASSLVGGGTGELF
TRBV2	ASTPGYNSPLH
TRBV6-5	ASSYLLTSLETQY
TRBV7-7	ASSSGEGTQY
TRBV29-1	SVEDRGGSGKNTEAF
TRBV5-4	ASSLEPTGEPYEQY
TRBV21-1	ASSRLAGPKDTEAF
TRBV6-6	ASSYLGGSTEAF
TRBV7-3	ASSAVGGGKNNEQF
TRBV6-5	ASRDETGNTEAF
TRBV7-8	ASSLESGGQPQH
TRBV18	ASSLDSYGYT
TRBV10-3	AISQGIGKEKLF
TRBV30	AWSRGGNTEAF
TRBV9	ASSVDAGGSGELF
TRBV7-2	ASSLVAVVVSYEQY
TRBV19	ASSPGWLNTEAF
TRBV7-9	ASSLLTTSPESNSPLH
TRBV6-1	ASSGPGTGPKNIQY
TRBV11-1	ASNRDRGTGELF
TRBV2	ASSSTGLNEQY
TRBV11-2	ASSLVSGAPEQY
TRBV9	ASSVVAGGPNYGYT
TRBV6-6	ASTGDRGLKYGYT
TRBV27	ASRRVQGTFFDYEQY
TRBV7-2	ASSPWTGRGGELF
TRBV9	ASSVDPDGPYGYT
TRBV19	ARRCVQPQH